This T cell receptor beta chain was identified during a study of T-cell memory formation after mild COVID-19. Study-level points and caveats: Second-wave clones with a day 37 peak had unconfirmed SARS-CoV-2 specificity.

V lost 6 bases and J 5 bases, leaving 14 bases between the germline ends. This CDR3 has 14 amino acids. Germline-derived CDR1 and CDR2 are MNHEY and SVGEGT. MiXCR was run by TCRdb on the 5' RACE reads, yielding one entry per CDR3 protein. This sample has under 550,000 distinct CDR3 sequences; approximately 18% occur once, and the top ten carry 20% to 25%. With regard to this clonotype: Its antigen is undetermined.

The sample was PBMCs or a T cell subset sorted from them (not recorded which). The chain employs TRBV6-2 or TRBV6-3 and TRBJ1-5; D perhaps matches TRBD1 (6 bases). The receptor was isolated from a man aged 18 to 30 who had mild COVID-19 (a few samples of this study predate the infection). Cell type and time point are not known. The CDR3 reads CASSTTGPDQPQHF. CDR3 in DNA: TGTGCCAGCAGCACCACAGGGCCGGATCAGCCCCAGCATTTT.